Following are 17 T cell receptor beta chains from one sample sequenced in a study of early T cells in non-severe SARS-CoV-2 infection. TCRdb re-called the 5' RACE reads with MiXCR, one entry per CDR3 protein. The data show tens of thousands of distinct CDR3 sequences, with roughly 14% seen just once and 3% to 4.5% held by the top ten. The specimen comprised whole blood, sampled at baseline. Receptors were obtained from an adult who was a healthcare worker with PCR-confirmed SARS-CoV-2 infection or an uninfected control (not recorded which).

This clonotype was observed a handful of times. The chain recombines TRBV11-2 with TRBJ2-1, with 9 positions matching TRBD2. Trimming removed 5 bases from V and 8 bases from J; junction bases left unmatched: 16. The CDR3 has 17 amino acids. Per the germline V gene, CDR1 is SGHAT and CDR2 is FQNNGV. CDR3 residues: CASSTSTSGYRSHEQFF. In DNA form, the CDR3 reads TGTGCCAGCAGCACCTCGACTAGCGGCTACCGGTCGCATGAGCAGTTCTTC.

Many counts were recorded for this clonotype. J is TRBJ1-2 and V is TRBV20-1; 10 bases map to TRBD1. The CDR3 is 13 residues long. V trimming: 5 bases; J trimming: 5 bases; junction bases outside the gene matches: 5. Per the germline V gene, CDR1 is DFQATT and CDR2 is SNEGSKA (reference sequence). CDR3 coding DNA: TGCAGTGCTCGGGGGACAGGGGTGTATGGCTACACCTTC. Translation: CSARGTGVYGYTF.

This clonotype came up many times. This chain joins TRBV20-1 and TRBJ1-1, with no clear D. The CDR3 extends over 14 amino acids. Trimming pared 6 bases from V and 1 base from J, leaving 15 bases between. CDR1 is DFQATT and CDR2 is SNEGSKA in the germline V gene (reference sequence). Here the CDR3 DNA reads TGCAGTGCCCAGCAGCGCATTACGAACACTGAAGCTTTCTTT. This encodes CSAQQRITNTEAFF.

J is TRBJ2-3 and V is TRBV12-3 or TRBV12-4, with 10 nucleotides matching TRBD2. The CDR3 loop spans 19 amino acids. After removal of 3 bases from V and 0 bases from J, the junction contained 12 bases not matched to a gene. The CDR3 reads CASSFRRGTSAPSTDTQYF. The CDR3 nucleotides are TGTGCCAGCAGTTTTCGGAGGGGGACTAGCGCGCCTAGCACAGATACGCAGTATTTT.

At least ten counts were recorded for this clonotype. The chain combines TRBV9 with TRBJ1-2, with no clear D. Germline CDR1 reads SGDLS; CDR2 reads YYNGEE. V was pared by 0 bases and J by 0 bases, with 9 bases between. The length of the CDR3 is 15 residues. The CDR3 DNA reads TGTGCCAGCAGCGTAGGGGCCAGCCCTAACTATGGCTACACCTTC. As protein: CASSVGASPNYGYTF.

J is TRBJ2-1 and V is TRBV19; D assignment may be TRBD1 or TRBD2 (6 bases each). Trimming removed 5 bases at V and 9 bases at J, with 20 bases between. CDR1 and CDR2 from the germline V gene are LNHDA and SQIVND (reference sequence). The CDR3 contains 15 residues. The CDR3 DNA reads TGTGCCAGTAGTTCGAGACGGGGGCCTGAGGGTGAGCAGTTCTTC. This codes for CASSSRRGPEGEQFF.

This clonotype was observed a handful of times. The chain combines TRBV20-1 with TRBJ2-7, with 7 bases fitting TRBD1. V shed 3 bases and J 0 bases; nucleotides not matched to a gene: 8. The CDR3 has 15 amino acids. The V gene's germline CDR1 is DFQATT and CDR2 SNEGSKA (reference sequence). CDR3 coding DNA: TGCAGTGCTAGGGATCCGGGACAGCGCTCCTACGAGCAGTACTTC. Translated, it gives CSARDPGQRSYEQYF.

This clonotype has only a few counts. This rearrangement joins TRBV9 to TRBJ2-2; 10 nucleotides line up with TRBD2. V was clipped by 0 bases and J by 4 bases; unmatched bases: 6. In germline, CDR1 is SGDLS, CDR2 YYNGEE. The CDR3 is 17 residues long. Written as DNA, the CDR3 is TGTGCCAGCAGCGTAGCAAGCGGGAGGGCTGGCACCGGGGAGCTGTTTTTT. Amino acids: CASSVASGRAGTGELFF.

The chain carries TRBV28 and TRBJ1-2; D not certain. The V and J ends lost 4 bases and 4 bases respectively, with 13 bases between them. From germline, CDR1 is MDHEN and CDR2 SYDVKM. The CDR3 spans 14 residues. CDR3 residues: CASSSLWGSYGYTF. The DNA for the CDR3 is TGTGCCAGCAGTTCCCTGTGGGGTAGCTATGGCTACACCTTC.

The rearrangement links TRBV20-1 to TRBJ2-1; TRBD2 matches 10 bases. Looked up from germline, CDR1 is DFQATT and CDR2 is SNEGSKA (reference sequence). The CDR3 length is 14 residues. J gave up 3 bases and V 5 bases, and 4 bases lay outside the gene matches. The CDR3 bases are TGCAGTGCTCTACTAGCGGGGCACTACAATGAGCAGTTCTTC. Residues: CSALLAGHYNEQFF.

This clonotype was observed a few times. V usage is TRBV7-8 and J usage is TRBJ2-1; TRBD1 agrees at 7 bases. The V and J ends lost 1 base and 6 bases, in that order; junction bases with no gene match: 6. The CDR3 loop spans 15 amino acids. Germline CDR1 and CDR2: SGHVS and FQNEAQ. CDR3 in amino acids: CASSLDASGGNEQFF. In DNA, the CDR3 is TGTGCCAGCAGCTTAGACGCTTCAGGGGGCAATGAGCAGTTCTTC.

This clonotype was counted a few times. The gene calls are TRBV6-5 and TRBJ1-1; D is unresolved. The CDR3 has 14 residues. Germline-derived CDR1 and CDR2 are MNHEY and SVGAGI. V was shortened by 6 bases and J by 2 bases, with 13 bases between the two germline ends. The CDR3 nucleotides read TGTGCCAGCAGCCGACAAGAATTAAACACTGAAGCTTTCTTT. As protein: CASSRQELNTEAFF.

This clonotype was observed at least ten times. The chain links TRBV30 to TRBJ2-6; possible D gene TRBD2, 5 bases. The CDR3 runs 14 residues. The germline V gene has CDR1 GTSNPN and CDR2 SVGIG (reference sequence). Trimming removed 3 bases at V and 1 base at J, with 7 bases between. The CDR3 DNA is TGTGCCTGGAGGACGGGATCTGGGGCCAACGTCCTGACTTTC. Translating it yields CAWRTGSGANVLTF.

The CDR3 coding sequence is TGTGCCAGCAGTCCTCAAAGGAGGAGATGGACTGAAGCTTTCTTT. It specifies CASSPQRRRWTEAFF. This chain connects TRBV12-3 or TRBV12-4 to TRBJ1-1; D remains unclear. Trimming shortened V by 5 bases and J by 5 bases, and 18 bases separated the two germline ends. The CDR3 is 15 amino acids.

This clonotype came up a few times. The V call is TRBV29-1, the J call TRBJ2-7; D perhaps matches TRBD1 (6 bases). Germline-derived CDR1 and CDR2 are SQVTM and ANQGSEA. This CDR3 is 12 amino acids long. V was pared by 4 bases and J by 6 bases, with 13 bases between. This CDR3 reads CSVGTGQGEQYF. In DNA form, the CDR3 reads TGCAGCGTTGGAACAGGGCAGGGCGAGCAGTACTTC.

The table lists this clonotype with many counts. The rearrangement links TRBV29-1 to TRBJ2-5, with 7 nucleotides matching TRBD1. V shed 3 bases, J shed 4 bases, and the junction held 5 bases outside the gene matches. The length of the CDR3 is 13 residues. Looked up from germline, CDR1 is SQVTM and CDR2 is ANQGSEA. CDR3 DNA: TGCAGCGTTGAGCAGACAGGGCCAGAGACCCAGTACTTC. Its translation: CSVEQTGPETQYF.

In its sample, this clonotype was seen many times. The chain is built from TRBV20-1 and TRBJ1-2, with D perhaps TRBD1 (5 bases). The CDR3 has 13 residues. CDR1 is DFQATT, CDR2 SNEGSKA, per germline (reference sequence). The V end was cut by 1 base, the J end by 2 bases, with 8 bases between. CDR3 protein: CSARVAGNYGYTF. The CDR3, as DNA: TGCAGTGCTAGAGTAGCAGGGAACTATGGCTACACCTTC.